This T cell receptor (beta chain) was retrieved from a study of cytomegalovirus exposure and HLA in healthy donors. Study information: According to later analysis, the same platform produced the roughly 120 validation and under 700 first-cohort repertoires.

TCRdb's table, derived via immunoSEQ multiplex PCR, lists solely in-frame clones and lacks some. The repertoire holds about 180,000 clones, with 85% as singletons. The V and J ends lost 9 bases and 5 bases respectively, with 19 bases between them. The germline gives CDR1 LNHDA, CDR2 SQIVND (reference sequence). This CDR3 is built from 14 residues. As concerns this clone: What it recognizes is unknown.

Separation from the approximately 720-subject first cohort characterized the 120-subject validation cohort, to which the donors belonged. Study results and limitations: A later analysis found first-cohort TCR clusters tended to co-occur in the approximately 110 validation repertoires. A few CMV-associated chains were confirmed in vitro to be specific for CMV antigens.

This receptor was taken from a man between 18 and 35 years old in good health and CMV-seropositive. The chain has TRBV19 and TRBJ1-2; D gene unclear. The sample was PBMCs. The CDR3, as DNA: TGTGCCAGCCGGCGGGAGGGCCTAGAGTATGGCTACACCTTC. This sequence encodes CASRREGLEYGYTF.